These T cell receptor beta chains were read from a single sample in a study of molecular identifiers for immune sequencing clone quantification. TCRdb processed the PCR reads anew with MiXCR; each CDR3 protein has one entry. Of about 510,000 distinct CDR3 sequences listed, approximately 25% were seen once; the top ten hold approximately 0.76%. The sample consisted of naive CD8+ T cells from blood, with Jurkat cell RNA spiked in. Every receptor here comes from a human donor in good health. Some libraries in this study had Jurkat cell RNA spiked in. The CDR3 runs from the conserved cysteine through the conserved F or W. The D gene is left open where the match is weak. A row's size may be missing; if present it is once, few, many or a size class.

CDR3,DNA,V,J,D,size
CASSYSAGGELFF,TGTGCCAGCAGTTACTCGGCGGGCGGGGAGCTGTTTTTT,TRBV6-5,TRBJ2-2,NA,many
CASSRPDRVRPTTNTEAFF,TGTGCCAGCAGTCGTCCCGACAGGGTCCGGCCGACCACAAACACTGAAGCTTTCTTT,TRBV6-6,TRBJ1-1,TRBD1,many
CASSLDPGLVDSDTQYF,TGTGCCAGCAGCTTAGATCCCGGACTAGTAGATTCAGATACGCAGTATTTT,TRBV11-2,TRBJ2-3,TRBD2,NA
CASGDRLSPLHF,TGTGCCAGTGGGGACAGGCTTTCACCCCTCCACTTT,TRBV27,TRBJ1-6,TRBD1,few
CASSPRVSDQPQHF,TGTGCCAGCAGCCCCAGGGTATCCGATCAGCCCCAGCATTTT,TRBV27,TRBJ1-5,NA,NA
CATSKGTYNEQFF,TGTGCCACCAGCAAAGGTACCTACAATGAGCAGTTCTTC,TRBV15,TRBJ2-1,NA,NA
CASSYSASGAYEQYF,TGTGCCAGCAGTTACTCGGCTAGCGGGGCCTACGAGCAGTACTTC,TRBV6-2/TRBV6-3,TRBJ2-7,TRBD2,NA
CASSQDSGVRLTGELFF,TGCGCCAGCAGCCAAGATTCCGGGGTGAGACTCACCGGGGAGCTGTTTTTT,TRBV4-3,TRBJ2-2,NA,NA
CSARPRSNYEQYF,TGCAGTGCCAGACCTAGGAGTAACTACGAGCAGTACTTC,TRBV20-1,TRBJ2-7,NA,few
CASSLDRPSYNEQFF,TGTGCCAGCAGCTTGGACAGACCCTCCTACAATGAGCAGTTCTTC,TRBV5-6,TRBJ2-1,NA,few
CASSQGRVEQFF,TGCGCCAGCAGCCAAGGTCGGGTTGAGCAGTTCTTC,TRBV4-1,TRBJ2-1,NA,many
CASSQDSVGNTEAFF,TGCGCCAGCAGCCAAGATTCCGTGGGGAACACTGAAGCTTTCTTT,TRBV4-3,TRBJ1-1,NA,NA
CARRVPGANVPHHF,TGTGCCCGCCGCGTCCCCGGGGCAAACGTCCCCCACCATTTT,TRBV6-2/TRBV6-3,TRBJ1-5,NA,NA
CASSLGGVGSYNSPFHF,TGTGCCAGCAGCTTAGGAGGGGTAGGCTCCTATAATTCACCCTTCCACTTT,TRBV7-6,TRBJ1-6,NA,once
CARSRTGSRTEAFF,TGTGCCCGCAGTAGGACAGGGAGTCGCACTGAAGCTTTCTTT,TRBV6-2/TRBV6-3,TRBJ1-1,TRBD1,NA
CAGSVPTSVSNTGELFF,TGTGCCGGCAGCGTCCCTACTAGCGTATCGAACACCGGGGAGCTGTTTTTT,TRBV9,TRBJ2-2,TRBD2,NA
CAGDGGASETQYF,TGTGCCGGTGACGGGGGGGCTTCGGAGACCCAGTACTTC,TRBV2,TRBJ2-5,TRBD2,few
CAWRTPLGTLMNTEAFF,TGTGCCTGGAGGACCCCCTTGGGGACACTCATGAACACTGAAGCTTTCTTT,TRBV30,TRBJ1-1,NA,NA
CASSYAAGPYNEQFF,TGTGCCAGCAGTTACGCGGCTGGGCCTTACAATGAGCAGTTCTTC,TRBV6-2/TRBV6-3,TRBJ2-1,NA,NA
CASSPAQGGGLNEQFF,TGTGCCAGCAGCCCCGCGCAGGGAGGGGGTTTAAATGAGCAGTTCTTC,TRBV3-1,TRBJ2-1,NA,NA
CSARVLGNYEQYF,TGCAGTGCTAGAGTACTAGGGAACTACGAGCAGTACTTC,TRBV20-1,TRBJ2-7,NA,NA
CASSSTVAYEQYF,TGTGCCAGCAGCTCTACAGTAGCCTACGAGCAGTACTTC,TRBV7-9,TRBJ2-7,NA,many
CASSFTPPPTNEKLFF,TGTGCCAGCAGTTTTACCCCTCCACCAACTAATGAAAAACTGTTTTTT,TRBV28,TRBJ1-4,NA,NA
CARSYSGAYPAAFF,TGTGCCCGCAGTTACTCGGGGGCGTATCCTGCAGCTTTCTTT,TRBV6-2/TRBV6-3,TRBJ1-1,NA,NA
CASSSWTSRGLIDTQYF,TGTGCCAGCAGTTCTTGGACTAGCCGGGGGCTCATAGATACGCAGTATTTT,TRBV27,TRBJ2-3,TRBD2,NA
CASSLFMGQETQYF,TGTGCCAGCAGTTTGTTCATGGGCCAAGAGACCCAGTACTTC,TRBV12-3/TRBV12-4,TRBJ2-5,NA,many
CASSFLGTGGAYEQYF,TGTGCCAGCAGCTTCCTGGGGACAGGGGGTGCCTACGAGCAGTACTTC,TRBV7-8,TRBJ2-7,TRBD1,few
CASSQLAGLGYTGELFF,TGCGCCAGCAGCCAGTTAGCGGGGCTCGGATACACCGGGGAGCTGTTTTTT,TRBV4-1,TRBJ2-2,TRBD2,few
CASSPSLGQGVNYEQYF,TGCGCCAGCAGCCCTTCCCTTGGACAGGGGGTTAACTACGAGCAGTACTTC,TRBV4-3,TRBJ2-7,TRBD1,NA
CASSINGGHMEAFF,TGTGCCAGTAGTATCAATGGGGGCCATATGGAAGCTTTCTTT,TRBV19,TRBJ1-1,NA,few
CASIGLETGELFF,TGTGCCAGCATCGGACTAGAAACCGGGGAGCTGTTTTTT,TRBV12-3/TRBV12-4,TRBJ2-2,TRBD2,few
CASNGGLETQYF,TGTGCCAGCAACGGAGGGTTAGAGACCCAGTACTTC,TRBV11-2,TRBJ2-5,NA,NA
CASITRAGEKLFF,TGTGCCAGCATCACAAGAGCTGGTGAAAAACTGTTTTTT,TRBV7-9,TRBJ1-4,NA,few
CAWSVLSGRSYEQYF,TGTGCCTGGAGTGTACTCTCGGGACGTAGCTACGAGCAGTACTTC,TRBV30,TRBJ2-7,NA,many
CASSSGDRTDTQYF,TGTGCCAGCAGTTCCGGGGACCGCACAGATACGCAGTATTTT,TRBV28,TRBJ2-3,NA,many
CASSPERETNEQFF,TGTGCCAGCAGCCCGGAGCGGGAGACGAATGAGCAGTTCTTC,TRBV4-2,TRBJ2-1,TRBD2,NA
CASSYPKDPLEEQFF,TGTGCCAGCAGCTACCCCAAAGATCCGCTTGAGGAGCAGTTCTTC,TRBV5-8,TRBJ2-1,NA,few
CAWSSGGGQPQHF,TGTGCCTGGAGTTCGGGAGGGGGCCAGCCCCAGCATTTT,TRBV30,TRBJ1-5,TRBD1,many
CASSQGELAGVGEQFF,TGCGCCAGCAGCCAAGGTGAACTAGCGGGAGTTGGTGAGCAGTTCTTC,TRBV4-1,TRBJ2-1,TRBD2,NA
CARSQARSGLSAQYF,TGTGCCCGCAGCCAAGCTCGGTCGGGCCTAAGCGCGCAGTACTTC,TRBV14,TRBJ2-7,NA,NA
CSARDLHSSYEQYF,TGCAGTGCTAGAGATCTGCACAGCTCCTACGAGCAGTACTTC,TRBV20-1,TRBJ2-7,NA,many
CASSLGGLAGPSSYNEQFF,TGTGCCAGCAGCTTGGGGGGACTAGCGGGGCCGAGCTCCTACAATGAGCAGTTCTTC,TRBV11-2,TRBJ2-1,TRBD2,NA
CAGRETGQSNQPQHF,TGTGCCGGCAGGGAGACAGGGCAGAGCAATCAGCCCCAGCATTTT,TRBV2,TRBJ1-5,TRBD1,few
CASSLILNTGELFF,TGTGCCAGCAGTTTAATCCTGAACACCGGGGAGCTGTTTTTT,TRBV12-3/TRBV12-4,TRBJ2-2,NA,NA
CASSINRGLNTEAFF,TGTGCCAGTAGTATTAATAGGGGTCTGAACACTGAAGCTTTCTTT,TRBV19,TRBJ1-1,NA,NA
CSATPPDSSEQCF,TGCAGTGCTACCCCCCCTGACTCCTCCGAGCAGTGCTTC,TRBV20-1,TRBJ2-7,NA,NA
CAGSPVEGIRETQYF,TGTGCCGGCAGCCCCGTTGAAGGGATTAGAGAGACCCAGTACTTC,TRBV7-9,TRBJ2-5,NA,few
CASSPGYLYEQYF,TGTGCCAGCAGCCCTGGATACCTCTACGAGCAGTACTTC,TRBV5-6,TRBJ2-7,NA,few
CASSLIEDTQYF,TGTGCCAGCAGCTTAATTGAGGATACGCAGTATTTT,TRBV7-9,TRBJ2-3,NA,many
CASGPGLTDTQYF,TGTGCCAGCGGCCCGGGGCTCACAGATACGCAGTATTTT,TRBV11-2,TRBJ2-3,NA,NA